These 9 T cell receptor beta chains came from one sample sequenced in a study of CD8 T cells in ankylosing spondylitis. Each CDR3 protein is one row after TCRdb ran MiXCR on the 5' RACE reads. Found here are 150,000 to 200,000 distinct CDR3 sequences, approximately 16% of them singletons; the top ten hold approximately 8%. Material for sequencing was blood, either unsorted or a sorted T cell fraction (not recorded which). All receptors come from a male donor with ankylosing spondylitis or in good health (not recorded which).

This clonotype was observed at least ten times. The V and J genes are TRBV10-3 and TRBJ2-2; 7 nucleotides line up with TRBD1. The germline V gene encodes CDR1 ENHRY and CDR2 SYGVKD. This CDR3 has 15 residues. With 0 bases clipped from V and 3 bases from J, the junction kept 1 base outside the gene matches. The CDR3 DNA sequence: TGTGCCATCAGTGAGTCGCAGGGGGACACCGGGGAGCTGTTTTTT. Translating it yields CAISESQGDTGELFF.

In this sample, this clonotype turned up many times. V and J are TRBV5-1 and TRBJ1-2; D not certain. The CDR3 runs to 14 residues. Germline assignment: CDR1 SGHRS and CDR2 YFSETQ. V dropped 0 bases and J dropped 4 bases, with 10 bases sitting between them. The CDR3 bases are TGCGCCAGCAGCTTGGGCGGTTCCACCTATGGCTACACCTTC. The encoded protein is CASSLGGSTYGYTF.

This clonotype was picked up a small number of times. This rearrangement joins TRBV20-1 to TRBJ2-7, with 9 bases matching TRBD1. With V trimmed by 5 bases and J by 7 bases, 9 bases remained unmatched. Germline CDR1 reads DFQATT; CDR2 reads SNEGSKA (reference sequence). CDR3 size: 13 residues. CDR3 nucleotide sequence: TGCAGTGCTGCAGGACAGGGGACGGGGGAGCAGTACTTC. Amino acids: CSAAGQGTGEQYF.

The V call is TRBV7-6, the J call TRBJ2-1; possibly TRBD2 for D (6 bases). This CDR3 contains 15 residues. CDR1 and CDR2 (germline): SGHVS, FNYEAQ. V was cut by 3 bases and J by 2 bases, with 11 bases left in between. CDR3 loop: CASSLDYQPYNEQFF. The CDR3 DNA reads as TGTGCCAGCAGCTTGGACTACCAACCCTACAATGAGCAGTTCTTC.

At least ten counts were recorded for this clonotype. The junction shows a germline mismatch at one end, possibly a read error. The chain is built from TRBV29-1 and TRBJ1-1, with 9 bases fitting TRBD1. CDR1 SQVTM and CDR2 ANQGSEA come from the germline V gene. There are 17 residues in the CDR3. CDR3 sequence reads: CSVANSPGTGMNAEAFF. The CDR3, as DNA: TGCAGCGTTGCGAATAGTCCCGGGACAGGGATGAACGCTGAAGCTTTCTTT.

CDR3 loop: CASSIDSINQPQHF. The DNA for the CDR3 is TGTGCCAGCAGTATAGACAGCATAAATCAGCCCCAGCATTTT. The chain links TRBV2 to TRBJ1-5; D may be TRBD1 (5 bases). CDR1 and CDR2 (germline): SNHLY, FYNNEI. The CDR3 sequence is 14 residues long. The V end lost 5 bases, the J end lost 4 bases, and 12 bases lay between the germline ends. Full variable domain (rest looked up from reference TRBV2 and TRBJ1-5): EPEVTQTPSHQVTQMGQEVILRCVPISNHLYFYWYRQILGQKVEFLVSFYNNEISEKSEIFDDQFSVERPDGSNFTLKIRSTKLEDSAMYFCASSIDSINQPQHFGDGTRLSIL.

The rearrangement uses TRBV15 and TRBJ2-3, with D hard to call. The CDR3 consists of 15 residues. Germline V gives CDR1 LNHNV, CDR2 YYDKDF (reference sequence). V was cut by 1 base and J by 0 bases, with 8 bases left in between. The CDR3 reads CATSRVGSSTDTQYF. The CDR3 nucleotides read TGTGCCACCAGCAGAGTAGGGTCTAGCACAGATACGCAGTATTTT. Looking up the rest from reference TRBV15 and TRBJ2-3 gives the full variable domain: DAMVIQNPRYQVTQFGKPVTLSCSQTLNHNVMYWYQQKSSQAPKLLFHYYDKDFNNEADTPDNFQSRRPNTSFCFLDIRSPGLGDTAMYLCATSRVGSSTDTQYFGPGTRLTVL.

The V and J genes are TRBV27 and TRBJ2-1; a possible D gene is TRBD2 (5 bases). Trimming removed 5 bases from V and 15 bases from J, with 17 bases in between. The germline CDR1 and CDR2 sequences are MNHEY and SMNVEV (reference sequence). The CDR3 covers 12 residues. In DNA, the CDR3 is TGTGCCAGCAGTCATCTCCGGGATCACGGGTTCTTC. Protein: CASSHLRDHGFF.

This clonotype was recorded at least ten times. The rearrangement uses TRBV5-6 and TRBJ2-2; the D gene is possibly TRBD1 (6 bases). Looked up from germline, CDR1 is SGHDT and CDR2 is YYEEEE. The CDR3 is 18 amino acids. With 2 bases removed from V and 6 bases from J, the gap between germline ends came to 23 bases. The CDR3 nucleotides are TGTGCCAGCAGCTTATTTATCAGGGGCCGAGACCAACCCGGGGAGCTGTTTTTT. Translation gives CASSLFIRGRDQPGELFF.